The clone carrying this TCR beta chain was picked up one time. This specimen comes from a study of technical replicates of blood from a handful of donors. This CDR3 region has 22 residues. Trimming removed 8 bases from V and 7 bases from J; junction bases left unmatched: 32. Germline CDR1 reads SGHTA; CDR2 reads FQGTGA. Data came from immunoSEQ multiplex PCR; TCRdb stores just in-frame clones and leaves some out. The sample lists 85,000 to 100,000 clones; around 90% were seen once. The chain couples TRBV7-3 to TRBJ2-4; 10 bases fit TRBD2. The sample was T cells isolated from PBMCs. This sequence originates from a human donor in good health. The CDR3 nucleotides are TGTGCCAGCGCTGAGGAGGAATACAAGGCACTAGCGGGGAGTCTAGTATCCAACATTCAGTACTTC. Protein: CASAEEEYKALAGSLVSNIQYF.